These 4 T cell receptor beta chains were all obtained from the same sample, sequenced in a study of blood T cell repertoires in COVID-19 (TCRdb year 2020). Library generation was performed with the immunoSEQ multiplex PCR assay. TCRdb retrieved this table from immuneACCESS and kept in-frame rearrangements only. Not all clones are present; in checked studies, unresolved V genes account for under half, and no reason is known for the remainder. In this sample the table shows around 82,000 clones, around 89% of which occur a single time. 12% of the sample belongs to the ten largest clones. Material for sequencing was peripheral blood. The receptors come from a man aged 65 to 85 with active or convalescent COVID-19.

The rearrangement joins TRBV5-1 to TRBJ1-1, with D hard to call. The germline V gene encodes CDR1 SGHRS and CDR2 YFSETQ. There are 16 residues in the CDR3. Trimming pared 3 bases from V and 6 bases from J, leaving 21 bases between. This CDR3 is CASSSHDGLWSPEAFF. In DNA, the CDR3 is TGCGCCAGCAGCTCGCACGACGGATTATGGAGTCCTGAAGCTTTCTTT.

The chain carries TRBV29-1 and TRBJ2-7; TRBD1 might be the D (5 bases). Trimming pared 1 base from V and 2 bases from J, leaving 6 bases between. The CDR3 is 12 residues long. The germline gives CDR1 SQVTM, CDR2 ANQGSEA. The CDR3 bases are TGCAGCGTTGAAGGGACACCCTACGAGCAGTACTTC. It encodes CSVEGTPYEQYF.

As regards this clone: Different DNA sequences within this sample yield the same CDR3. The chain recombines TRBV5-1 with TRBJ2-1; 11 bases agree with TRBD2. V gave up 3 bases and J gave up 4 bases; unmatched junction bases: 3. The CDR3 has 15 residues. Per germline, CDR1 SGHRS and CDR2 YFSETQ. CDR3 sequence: CASSSGTSGYNEQFF. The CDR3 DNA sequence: TGCGCCAGCAGCTCGGGGACTAGCGGATACAATGAGCAGTTCTTC.

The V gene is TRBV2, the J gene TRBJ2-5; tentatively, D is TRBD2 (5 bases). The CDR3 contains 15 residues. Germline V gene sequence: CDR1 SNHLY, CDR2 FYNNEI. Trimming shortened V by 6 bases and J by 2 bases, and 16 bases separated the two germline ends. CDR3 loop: CASRRRTGSQETQYF. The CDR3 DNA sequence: TGTGCCAGCAGAAGGCGAACGGGATCTCAAGAGACCCAGTACTTC.